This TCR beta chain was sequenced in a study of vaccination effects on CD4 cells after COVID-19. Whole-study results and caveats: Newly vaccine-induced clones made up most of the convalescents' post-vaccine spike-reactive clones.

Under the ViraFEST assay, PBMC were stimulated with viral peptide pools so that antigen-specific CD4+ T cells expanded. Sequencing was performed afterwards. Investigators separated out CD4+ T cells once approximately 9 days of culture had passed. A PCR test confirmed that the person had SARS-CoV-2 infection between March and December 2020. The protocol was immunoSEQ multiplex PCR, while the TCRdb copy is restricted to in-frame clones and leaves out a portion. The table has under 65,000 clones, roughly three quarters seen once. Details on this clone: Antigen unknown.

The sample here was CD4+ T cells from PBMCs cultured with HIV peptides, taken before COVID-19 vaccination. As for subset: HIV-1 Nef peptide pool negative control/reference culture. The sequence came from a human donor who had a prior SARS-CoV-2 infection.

CDR3 sequence: CASSYGRELITDTQYF. The CDR3 coding sequence is TGTGCCAGCAGCTATGGGCGGGAACTGATCACAGATACGCAGTATTTT. The gene calls are TRBV7-8 and TRBJ2-3, with a possible D match to TRBD2 (6 bases). The CDR3 runs 16 residues. Per the germline V gene, CDR1 is SGHVS and CDR2 is FQNEAQ. V was shortened by 4 bases and J by 2 bases, with 16 bases between the two germline ends.